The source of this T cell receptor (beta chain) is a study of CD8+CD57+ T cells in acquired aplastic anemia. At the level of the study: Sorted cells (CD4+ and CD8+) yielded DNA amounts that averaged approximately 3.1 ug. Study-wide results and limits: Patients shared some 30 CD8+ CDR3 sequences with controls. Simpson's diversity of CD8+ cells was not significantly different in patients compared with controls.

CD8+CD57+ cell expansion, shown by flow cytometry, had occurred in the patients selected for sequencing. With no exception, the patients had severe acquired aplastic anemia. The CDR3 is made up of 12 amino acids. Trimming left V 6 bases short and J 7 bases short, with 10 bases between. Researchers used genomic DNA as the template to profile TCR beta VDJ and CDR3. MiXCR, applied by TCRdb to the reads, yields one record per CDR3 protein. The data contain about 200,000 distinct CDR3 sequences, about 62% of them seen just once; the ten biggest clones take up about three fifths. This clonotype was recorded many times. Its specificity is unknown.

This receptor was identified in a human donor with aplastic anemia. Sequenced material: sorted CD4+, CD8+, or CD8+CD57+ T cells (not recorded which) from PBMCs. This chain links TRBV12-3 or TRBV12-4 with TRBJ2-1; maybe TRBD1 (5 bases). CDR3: CASSVAGNEQFF. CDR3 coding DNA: TGTGCCAGCAGCGTTGCAGGGAATGAGCAGTTCTTC.